Listed below are T cell receptor beta chains from one sample, sequenced in a study of blood T cell repertoires in COVID-19. This table comes from immunoSEQ multiplex PCR, and its TCRdb copy is limited to in-frame clones, with some not included. Found here are 200,000 or so clones, over 80% of them singletons; the top ten hold roughly 2.6%. The sample comprised peripheral blood. The receptors stem from a man aged 30-40 years with COVID-19, enrolled during active disease. CDR3s include the opening cysteine and the closing phenylalanine or tryptophan. Fields, in order: clone size, J gene, D gene, V gene, CDR3 protein, CDR3 DNA. A D gene is named only where the DNA matches it firmly. A row's size may be missing; if present it is once, few, many or a size class.

>NA|TRBJ1-1|NA|TRBV21-1
CASSTGTGKMNTEAFF
TGTGCCAGCAGCACGGGGACAGGAAAAATGAACACTGAAGCTTTCTTT
>NA|TRBJ1-2|TRBD1|TRBV29-1
CSVENQGAYGYTF
TGCAGCGTTGAGAACCAGGGGGCCTATGGCTACACCTTC
>NA|TRBJ2-5|TRBD1|TRBV4-3
CASSRTGQETQYF
TGCGCCAGCAGCCGGACAGGGCAAGAGACCCAGTACTTC
>NA|TRBJ1-1|TRBD1|TRBV2
CASRGTGTAFF
TGTGCCAGCAGAGGGACAGGGACAGCTTTCTTT
>NA|TRBJ2-7|TRBD1|TRBV25-1
CASSELRGQGIYEQYF
TGTGCCAGCAGTGAATTGCGGGGACAGGGGATCTACGAGCAGTACTTC
>NA|TRBJ1-5|NA|TRBV28
CASTKGGEREKQPQHF
TGTGCCAGCACTAAGGGGGGGGAAAGGGAAAAACAGCCCCAGCATTTT
>NA|TRBJ1-4|TRBD1|TRBV6-5
CASSYIGTGVEKLFF
TGTGCCAGCAGTTACATTGGGACAGGGGTTGAAAAACTGTTTTTT
>NA|TRBJ2-1|TRBD1|TRBV6-5
CASSYRRDRGRNEQFF
TGTGCCAGCAGTTACCGCCGGGACAGGGGGCGGAATGAGCAGTTCTTC
>once|TRBJ2-5|NA|TRBV14
CASSRAGGQETQYF
TGTGCCAGCAGCCGAGCCGGGGGCCAAGAGACCCAGTACTTC
>NA|TRBJ1-3|TRBD1|TRBV5-4
CASSHGPQGQKGGNTIYF
TGTGCCAGCAGCCATGGGCCACAGGGGCAAAAGGGTGGAAACACCATATATTTT
>NA|TRBJ2-3|NA|TRBV6-2/TRBV6-3
CASSYPLFAASTDTQYF
TGTGCCAGCAGTTACCCGCTGTTTGCGGCTAGCACAGATACGCAGTATTTT
>NA|TRBJ1-5|NA|TRBV13
CASSQTGINQPQHF
TGTGCCAGCAGCCAAACAGGGATTAATCAGCCCCAGCATTTT
>NA|TRBJ1-5|TRBD1|TRBV6-5
CASSKGDRGVQPQHF
TGTGCCAGCAGCAAAGGGGACAGGGGGGTTCAGCCCCAGCATTTT
>NA|TRBJ1-4|TRBD1|TRBV7-2
CASSSRDRGGEKLFF
TGTGCCAGCAGCTCCCGGGACAGGGGCGGAGAAAAACTGTTTTTT
>NA|TRBJ2-3|NA|TRBV7-3
CASSLRDNPWDTQYF
TGTGCCAGCAGCTTACGGGACAACCCGTGGGATACGCAGTATTTT
>NA|TRBJ2-3|NA|TRBV19
CASSKQGPTDTQYF
TGTGCCAGTAGTAAACAGGGACCCACAGATACGCAGTATTTT
>NA|TRBJ2-7|TRBD2|TRBV7-2
CASSFQRGGTYEQYF
TGTGCCAGCAGCTTTCAGCGGGGGGGAACCTACGAGCAGTACTTC
>few|TRBJ1-5|NA|TRBV19
CASSMSGMLNQPQHF
TGTGCCAGTAGTATGTCCGGGATGCTAAATCAGCCCCAGCATTTT
>NA|TRBJ1-2|NA|TRBV7-2
CASSLLGLRYGYTF
TGTGCCAGCAGCTTATTGGGGCTTCGGTATGGCTACACCTTC
>NA|TRBJ1-2|NA|TRBV7-3
CASSLNPGPPPGGYTF
TGTGCCAGCAGCTTAAATCCCGGACCCCCACCGGGGGGCTACACCTTC